This T cell receptor beta chain was obtained from a study of cytomegalovirus exposure and HLA in healthy donors (dated by TCRdb to about 2017). Context from the whole study: In an earlier analysis of under 750 of the donors, about 270 Gb of sequence data and 120 million or so unique TCR beta sequences from some 170 million T cells were reported. Approximately 330 gigabases of sequencing data and 70 million to 95 million unique TCR sequences made up an early release that covered 500 to 650 HLA-typed donors. Of the 300 to 450 genotyped donors, 80% to 90% were placed in the genetic ancestry cluster associated with self-reported Caucasian donors. The study was designed to test whether signatures of past pathogen exposure could be identified by cataloging public T cell receptors. The T cell repertoires of some 670 subjects were profiled by immunosequencing and related to cytomegalovirus serostatus. In addition to the first cohort of around 670 subjects, a separate validation cohort of 120 different subjects was used. High-throughput TCR immunosequencing, statistical association of individual TCRs with disease status, and machine learning were combined to predict cytomegalovirus infection status. In a later analysis, previously published TCR beta repertoires from 500 to 750 donors were re-analyzed and high-resolution HLA genotyping was added so that TCR occurrence patterns could be studied. Rather than drawing on any new phenotypic data, the later analysis identified candidate immune exposures from TCR beta sequences and the way those sequences occurred across donors. An earlier analysis of 587 of the donors used high-throughput TCR beta sequencing to judge whether each TCR beta V gene segment behaved as functional or pseudogenic. Donor age, sex, ethnicity and CMV serostatus were collected together with the repertoire data. In a later genetic analysis, genome-wide SNP genotypes for about 65% of the roughly 700 donors were used, and that subset was treated as a discovery cohort. All discovery cohort repertoires had been generated using a single sequencing platform. Class I and class II HLA loci were covered by the typing at four-digit resolution. Typing coverage varied by locus: roughly 629-630 donors for A, B, C, DRB1 and DQB1; about 520 for DQA1; more than 600 for DPA1; approximately 450 for DPB1. About five DR-DQ haplotypes were handled as single units for association and clustering, since linkage in the cohort was strong. Among a few hundred genotyped donors of the cohort, an average of roughly 240,000 unique TCR beta nucleotide sequences were sequenced per donor, around 20% of them non-productive. General conclusions and limits of the study: In a later analysis, TCR association rates were found to vary across HLA loci, with the most associated TCRs seen for DRB1 alleles and the fewest for HLA-C alleles. Because HLA typing was missing for some donors at each locus, association tests included only the typed subset. The classifier was reported to diagnose cytomegalovirus status with high specificity and sensitivity in both the original and validation cohorts. Several of the top co-occurrence clusters appeared to be linked to parvovirus B19, influenza, CMV and Epstein-Barr virus, according to a later analysis. At a false discovery rate of 0.05, a later analysis linked 15,000 to 20,000 TCR beta sequences to specific HLA alleles. A cluster of highly shared sequence variants was judged likely to be a technical artifact of the sequencing pipeline. A total of 164 TCR beta chains were listed by the study as associated with cytomegalovirus. CMV serostatus was the only immune exposure information available for the cohort. Because the 87-base-pair reads could not distinguish some IMGT-functional V segments, including TRBV6-2 and TRBV6-3, those segments were excluded. Most TCR sequences were observed very rarely across donors, whereas some public TCRs were present in many individuals. The cohort was sequenced for TCR beta chains only, and without alpha or paired-chain data the features that could be detected were limited. An association between a missense DCLRE1C variant and V-gene and J-gene trimming of TCR beta chains was found in a later genetic analysis and replicated in an independent cohort. Strong co-occurrence of HLA alleles, especially DR and DQ, made assigning TCR associations to individual alleles difficult. A further reported finding was that TCR beta sequences accurately predicted the HLA-A and HLA-B alleles for most subjects in the first cohort. In a later genetic analysis, fewer N-insertions in productive TCRs were reported among donors in an Asian-associated ancestry cluster than the approximately 630-donor mean. The earlier analysis of approximately 590 of the donors excluded over 15 rarely observed V segments, including chromosome 9 orphons, because counts were too low. In an earlier analysis of fewer than 750 of the donors, most TCR beta V segments were observed in productive rearrangements about 87% or about 30% of the time, broadly matching IMGT annotations. In a later analysis, HLA-associated TCR beta chains showed more clonal expansion and lower generation probabilities than non-associated chains that were equally common. Roughly uniform sequencing depth across donors was assumed in presence/absence analyses, although this assumption may not hold. According to a later analysis, most CMV-associated TCR beta chains appeared to be HLA-restricted, and the HLA associations seemed to be driven largely by CMV exposure. In vitro tests confirmed that three of the cytomegalovirus-associated TCR beta chains recognize cytomegalovirus antigens. Correlated functional status among segregating V segments might reflect linkage disequilibrium, but an unknown experimental factor could not be ruled out. The authors suggested that the approach could potentially be extended to other disease states and immunological phenotypes.

Library method: the immunoSEQ multiplex PCR assay. A mixture of 60 forward primers for TCR Vbeta segments and 13 reverse primers for TCR Jbeta segments was used in the multiplex PCR. The CDR3 region of rearranged TCR beta genes was amplified from genomic DNA with a multiplex PCR assay. Amplified TCR beta libraries were sequenced as 87-base-pair reads on the Illumina HiSeq System. Regarding the original processing steps: Across the roughly 700 repertoires, a later analysis counted tens of millions of unique TCR beta chains, around 11 million of which were shared by at least two donors. Raw reads were error-corrected and collapsed into unique sequences by a nearest-neighbor algorithm in which closely related sequences were merged to remove PCR and sequencing errors. Alignment of CDR3 sequences to IMGT reference sequences was used to assign V, D and J gene segments. For a sequence to be retained, a match of at least six nucleotides to both a V gene segment and a J gene segment was required. A rearrangement was called productive if the CDR3 had no stop codons and remained in frame with V and J, and every other rearrangement was called non-productive. Following IMGT convention, CDR3 was defined as the stretch from the second conserved V-encoded cysteine up to the conserved J-encoded phenylalanine. The earlier analysis of about 590 of the donors excluded sequences that lacked an unambiguous match to a single V gene segment. In an earlier analysis of roughly 600 of the donors, a V segment was called functional when productive rearrangements were above 56.7%, and segregating when the standard deviation between donors exceeded 5%. A statistical classification framework was developed to diagnose cytomegalovirus status using the catalog of TCR beta chain sequences. In a later analysis, V and J genes were assigned by comparing TCR nucleotide sequences against IMGT/GENE-DB human TR gene sequences. Using the TCRdist pipeline, a later analysis assigned CDR3 sequences along with most-parsimonious VDJ recombination scenarios. In a later analysis, each TCR beta chain was defined by its CDR3 amino acid sequence together with its V-gene family, and reads lacking a unique V-gene family were excluded. To address suspected cross-contamination and a sequencing artifact, a later analysis removed some 620 highly shared, low-generation-probability nucleotide sequences. In a later analysis, a clonal expansion index was calculated for each public chain from normalized within-repertoire ranks of inferred template counts. A later analysis computed generation probabilities with a VDJ recombination model fitted to out-of-frame rearrangements, and checked the results against IGoR. A later analysis scored TCR-TCR, TCR-HLA and TCR-CMV co-occurrence with hypergeometric tests, applying a repertoire-size bias correction to TCR pairs. False discovery rates were estimated in a later analysis by permuting HLA or CMV assignments 20 times. In a later analysis, co-occurring TCRs were grouped using DBSCAN, with TCRdist sequence similarity added in when clustering inside HLA-allele-positive subsets. Repertoires with fewer than 30,000 or more than 120,000 public chains, plus five repertoires with anomalous nucleotide sharing, were excluded from co-occurrence clustering. Imported from immuneACCESS, the table was reduced by TCRdb to in-frame sequences with V and J called. These copies leave out some clones; in studies compared against another copy, an unresolved V gene accounts for under half, and the cause of the remainder is not known. V, J and clone size were drawn from that table, and D and trimming were deduced from the DNA. This sample holds about 140,000 clones; roughly 88% were observed only once. Roughly 0.5% of the sample is held by the ten biggest clonotypes.

About this clone: Its antigen is unknown. One base away there is no much larger clone; base qualities are not given.

The cohort was made up of approximately 670 healthy bone marrow donors. At the time of sampling, every cohort member was nominally healthy, though immune exposures that went unrecorded were likely present. The donor tested CMV seronegative, placing the donor among the 350 to 400 seronegative members of the cohort. Each donor provided a peripheral blood sample, and peripheral blood mononuclear cells were used for TCR beta sequencing. Genomic DNA was extracted from the blood cell samples with the Qiagen DNeasy Blood Extraction Kit. As encoded in the germline V gene, CDR1 is SGHRS while CDR2 is YFSETQ. At the junction V is shortened by 3 bases and J by 0 bases; bases outside the gene matches: 9. There are 17 amino acids in the CDR3, from cysteine to phenylalanine inclusive. The DNA shown is the 51-base CDR3, in frame from base 1.

The receptor chain draws on TRBV5-1 and TRBJ1-3; 7 nucleotides in the junction match TRBD1. The receptor was derived from a woman between 35 and 50 years old in good health and CMV-seronegative. Input material: PBMCs. The CDR3: CASSSMDTGVSGNTIYF. The DNA reads TGCGCCAGCAGCTCGATGGATACAGGGGTCTCTGGAAACACCATATATTTT.